These 4 T cell receptor beta chains were all obtained from the same sample, sequenced in a study of cytomegalovirus exposure and HLA in healthy donors. The PCR contained 60 Vbeta and 13 Jbeta primers. TCRdb's table, derived via immunoSEQ multiplex PCR, lists solely in-frame clones and lacks some. The sample records some 120,000 clones, around 8.5% being singletons. Sequencing used PBMCs. These receptors were collected from a middle-aged man in good health and CMV-seronegative.

This chain uses TRBV10-3 with TRBJ2-7; the match to TRBD2 covers 10 bases. The CDR3 totals 16 residues. The V gene end was trimmed by 2 bases and the J gene end by 4 bases; junction bases not matched to a gene: 8. Germline V gene data show CDR1 as ENHRY and CDR2 as SYGVKD. The CDR3 DNA sequence: TGTGCCATCAGTGAGCGAGGGCTAGCGGGGGAATACGAGCAGTACTTC. As protein: CAISERGLAGEYEQYF.

A note on this clone: Its ends do not fully match the called genes, so a read error is possible. The V gene is TRBV6-1, the J gene TRBJ2-7; 8 bases align to TRBD1. This CDR3 has 11 residues. Per germline, CDR1 MNHNS and CDR2 SASEGT. In DNA form, the CDR3 reads TGTGCCAGCAGCGCAACAGGGGGGAGAGACTTC. It codes for CASSATGGRDF.

The V and J genes are TRBV7-3 and TRBJ2-2; TRBD2 matches 16 bases. Germline CDR1 is SGHTA and CDR2 is FQGTGA. The CDR3 covers 20 residues. The V and J ends lost 5 bases and 3 bases, in that order; junction bases with no gene match: 12. The CDR3 sequence: CASSPRGLAGGLPHTGELFF. The CDR3 nucleotides are TGTGCCAGCAGCCCCCGGGGACTAGCGGGGGGGTTACCCCACACCGGGGAGCTGTTTTTT.

The chain joins TRBV6-1 to TRBJ2-7, with TRBD1 matching 9 bases. V was pared by 6 bases and J by 5 bases, with 8 bases of the junction left unmatched. Germline CDR1 reads MNHNS; CDR2 reads SASEGT. This CDR3 has 14 amino acids. The CDR3 is CASSRDRAVHEQYF. The CDR3 DNA is TGTGCCAGCAGCCGGGACAGGGCGGTACACGAGCAGTACTTC.